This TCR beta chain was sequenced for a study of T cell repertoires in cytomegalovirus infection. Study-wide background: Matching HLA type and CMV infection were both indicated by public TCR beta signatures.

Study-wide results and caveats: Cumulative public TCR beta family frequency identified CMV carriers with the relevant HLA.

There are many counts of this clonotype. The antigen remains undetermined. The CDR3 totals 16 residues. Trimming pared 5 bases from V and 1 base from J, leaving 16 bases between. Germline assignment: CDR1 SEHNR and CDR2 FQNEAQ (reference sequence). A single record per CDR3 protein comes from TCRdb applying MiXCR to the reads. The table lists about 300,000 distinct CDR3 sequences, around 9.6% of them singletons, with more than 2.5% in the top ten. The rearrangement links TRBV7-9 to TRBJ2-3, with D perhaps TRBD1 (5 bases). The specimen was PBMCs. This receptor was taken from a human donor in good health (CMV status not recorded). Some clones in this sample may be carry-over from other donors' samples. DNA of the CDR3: TGTGCCAGCAGCCACAGACAGCCACAAGGCACAGATACGCAGTATTTT. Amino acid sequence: CASSHRQPQGTDTQYF.